This T cell receptor (beta chain) was recovered during a study of blood T cell repertoires in COVID-19. Study-wide context: The United States, Italy and Spain provided the acute and convalescent COVID-19 samples. Nucleic acid was either cDNA or gDNA, and it came from T cells, B-cell-depleted T cells, or PBMCs.

V was clipped by 4 bases and J by 3 bases; unmatched bases: 3. The V gene's germline CDR1 is SGHRS and CDR2 YFSETQ. CDR3 length: 13 residues. Per the study methods: Researchers report that nucleated cell counts were estimated from reference gene primer amplification. This table comes from immunoSEQ multiplex PCR, and its TCRdb copy is limited to in-frame clones, with some not included. The D gene and trimming were derived from the DNA, and the V and J assignments and clone size from that table. Here the sample spans tens of thousands of clones, 70% to 90% being singletons. The sequenced material came from peripheral blood. The receptor was isolated from an elderly man with acute or convalescent COVID-19. The chain couples TRBV5-1 to TRBJ2-5; 7 nucleotides agree with TRBD1. The CDR3 protein is CASSLQGEETQYF. CDR3 bases: TGCGCCAGCAGCCTCCAGGGGGAAGAGACCCAGTACTTC.